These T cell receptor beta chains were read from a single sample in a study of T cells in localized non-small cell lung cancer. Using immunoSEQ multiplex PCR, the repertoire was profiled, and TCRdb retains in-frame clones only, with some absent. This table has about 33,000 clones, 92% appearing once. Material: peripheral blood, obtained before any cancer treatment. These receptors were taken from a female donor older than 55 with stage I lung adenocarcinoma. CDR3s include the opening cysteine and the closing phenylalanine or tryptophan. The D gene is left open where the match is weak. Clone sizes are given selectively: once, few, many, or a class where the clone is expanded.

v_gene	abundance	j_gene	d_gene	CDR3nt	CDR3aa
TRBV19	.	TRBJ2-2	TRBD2	TGTGCCAGTAGTGCCGGACTAGCGGGGGTTACCGGGGAGCTGTTTTTT	CASSAGLAGVTGELFF
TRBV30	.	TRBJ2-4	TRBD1	TGTGCCTGGAGTGTACGGGCAGGGGGCGCCTCAAACATTCAGTACTTC	CAWSVRAGGASNIQYF
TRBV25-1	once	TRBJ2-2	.	TGTGCCAGCAGTGAACAGGGGTACGCCGGGGAGCTGTTTTTT	CASSEQGYAGELFF
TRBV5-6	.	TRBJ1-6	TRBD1	TGTGCCAGCAGCTTGCGGACAGGACTAAATTCGGGAAATTCACCCCTCCACTTT	CASSLRTGLNSGNSPLHF
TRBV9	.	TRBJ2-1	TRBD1	TGTGCCAGCAGCGTAGACGGACAGGGTCACAATGAGCAGTTCTTC	CASSVDGQGHNEQFF
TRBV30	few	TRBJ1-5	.	TGTGCCTGGGGTACGCACCTCAGTGAGCAGCCCCAGCATTTT	CAWGTHLSEQPQHF
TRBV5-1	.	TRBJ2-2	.	TGCGCCAGCAGCCTGGGGACGTTGGGGACCGGGGAGCTGTTTTTT	CASSLGTLGTGELFF
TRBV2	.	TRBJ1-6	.	TGTGCCAGCAGTGCGCAGGACAATAATTCACCCCTCCACTTT	CASSAQDNNSPLHF
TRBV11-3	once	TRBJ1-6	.	TGTGCCAGCAGCCCCCAGCTCAGCTCCTATAATTCACCCCTCCACTTT	CASSPQLSSYNSPLHF
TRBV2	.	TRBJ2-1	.	TGTGCCAGCAGTTTAAGCGGGTTATACAATGAGCAGTTCTTC	CASSLSGLYNEQFF